These T cell receptor beta chains were read from a single sample in a study of blood T cell repertoires in COVID-19. TCRdb's table, derived via immunoSEQ multiplex PCR, lists solely in-frame clones and lacks some. Of tens of thousands of clones in the sample, 75% to 90% were seen once. Sequenced input: peripheral blood. Source of these receptors: a human donor with active COVID-19. The donor label of this sample is uncertain. Each CDR3 is given without its conserved first and last residue. Each record gives: CDR3 protein, V gene, J gene.

ASAAAHNNSPLH	TRBV2	TRBJ1-6
ASSWDSDYNEQF	TRBV2	TRBJ2-1
ASSITSGREETQY	TRBV19	TRBJ2-5
ASSPWGVKGSPLH	TRBV6-5	TRBJ1-6
ASSVDRNYGYT	TRBV6-4	TRBJ1-2
ASSELGGGNEQF	TRBV19	TRBJ2-1
ASSIAGLKDSPLH	TRBV19	TRBJ1-6
ASSLTVAGAEAF	TRBV11-3	TRBJ1-1
ATSRDPGTSGSNEQF	TRBV15	TRBJ2-1
ASSLSFSYEQY	TRBV27	TRBJ2-7
ASSQDARGTEAF	TRBV4-3	TRBJ1-1
ASSALLASYEQY	TRBV7-2	TRBJ2-7
ASRLPWASGANVLT	TRBV6-6	TRBJ2-6
ATDRGSNEQY	TRBV28	TRBJ2-7
ASSQGLDFGEDTQY	TRBV14	TRBJ2-3
ASSDTGVNQPQH	TRBV3-1/TRBV3-2	TRBJ1-5
ASSQGGPEQY	TRBV4-2	TRBJ2-7
ASSQRSGDQPQH	TRBV7-2	TRBJ1-5
ASSPTSGSFNEQF	TRBV4-3	TRBJ2-1
ASREKLAKNIQY	TRBV2	TRBJ2-4
ASSSQTNSYNEQF	TRBV5-1	TRBJ2-1
ASSLRSDRVDEQY	TRBV27	TRBJ2-7
ASSLPGGIGYEQY	TRBV11-2	TRBJ2-7
ASSSRDRGRVANYGYT	TRBV27	TRBJ1-2
ATSRDPGYEQY	TRBV15	TRBJ2-7
ASSPTGFSYEQY	TRBV19	TRBJ2-7
ASSPLAGARDEQF	TRBV19	TRBJ2-1
ASSGLTNYGYT	TRBV19	TRBJ1-2
ASSYGGGSANYGYT	TRBV6-5	TRBJ1-2
SVEGGIYYEQY	TRBV29-1	TRBJ2-7
ASSTHIKTGNNQPQH	TRBV19	TRBJ1-5
ASTSSGSFREQF	TRBV28	TRBJ2-1
ASSLAGNSPLH	TRBV5-4	TRBJ1-6
ASSLRSGQKLF	TRBV3-1/TRBV3-2	TRBJ1-4
ASSLDASGVYRGELF	TRBV11-3	TRBJ2-2
ASSIGTSGGGDTQY	TRBV19	TRBJ2-3
ASSPSLSRNYGYT	TRBV18	TRBJ1-2